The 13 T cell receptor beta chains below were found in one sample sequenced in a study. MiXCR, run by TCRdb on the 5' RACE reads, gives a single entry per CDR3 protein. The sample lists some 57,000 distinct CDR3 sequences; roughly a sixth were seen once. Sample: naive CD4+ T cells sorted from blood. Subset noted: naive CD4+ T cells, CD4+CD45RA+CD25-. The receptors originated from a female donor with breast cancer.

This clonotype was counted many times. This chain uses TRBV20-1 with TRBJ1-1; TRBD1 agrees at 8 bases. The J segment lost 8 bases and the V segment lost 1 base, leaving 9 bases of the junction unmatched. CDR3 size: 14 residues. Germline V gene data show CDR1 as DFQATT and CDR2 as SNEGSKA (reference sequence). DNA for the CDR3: TGCAGTGCTAGAGTAAGGACAGGGCGTACCGAAGCTTTCTTT. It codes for CSARVRTGRTEAFF.

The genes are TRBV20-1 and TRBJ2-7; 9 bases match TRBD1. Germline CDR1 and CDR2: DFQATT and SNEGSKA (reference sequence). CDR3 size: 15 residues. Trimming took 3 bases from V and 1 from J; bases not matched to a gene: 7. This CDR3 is CSARRTGTGSYEQYF. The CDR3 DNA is TGCAGTGCTAGGCGGACCGGGACAGGGTCCTACGAGCAGTACTTC.

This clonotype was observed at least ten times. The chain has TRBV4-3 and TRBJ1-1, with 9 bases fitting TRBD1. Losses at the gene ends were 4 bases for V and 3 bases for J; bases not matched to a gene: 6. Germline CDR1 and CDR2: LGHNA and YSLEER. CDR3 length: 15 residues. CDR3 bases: TGCGCCAGCAGCCCACTGACAGGGGGGGACACTGAAGCTTTCTTT. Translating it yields CASSPLTGGDTEAFF.

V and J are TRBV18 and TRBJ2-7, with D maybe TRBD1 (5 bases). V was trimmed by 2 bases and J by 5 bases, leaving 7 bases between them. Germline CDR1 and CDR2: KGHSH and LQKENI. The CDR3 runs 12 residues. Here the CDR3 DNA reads TGTGCCAGCTCACCAAGGGGCGACGAGCAGTACTTC. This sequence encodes CASSPRGDEQYF.

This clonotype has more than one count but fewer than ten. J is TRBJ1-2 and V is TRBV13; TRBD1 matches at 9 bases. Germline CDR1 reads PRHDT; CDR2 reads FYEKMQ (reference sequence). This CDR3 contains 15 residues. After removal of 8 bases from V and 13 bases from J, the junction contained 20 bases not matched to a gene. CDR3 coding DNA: TGTGCCAGCGGGTCCAGGGGGTTCGGGACAGGGCCGTGCACCTTC. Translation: CASGSRGFGTGPCTF.

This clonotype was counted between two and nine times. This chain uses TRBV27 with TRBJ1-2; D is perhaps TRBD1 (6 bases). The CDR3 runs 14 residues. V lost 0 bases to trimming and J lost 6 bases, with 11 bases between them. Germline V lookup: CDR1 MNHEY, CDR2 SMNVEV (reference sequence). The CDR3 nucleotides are TGTGCCAGCAGTTTATCGATCCGGGGGCATGGCTACACCTTC. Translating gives CASSLSIRGHGYTF.

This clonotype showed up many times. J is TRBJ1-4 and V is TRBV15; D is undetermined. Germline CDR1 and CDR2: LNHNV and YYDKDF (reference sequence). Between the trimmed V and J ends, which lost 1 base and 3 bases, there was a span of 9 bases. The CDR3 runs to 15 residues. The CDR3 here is CATSRGNWANEKLFF. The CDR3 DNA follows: TGTGCCACCAGCAGAGGGAACTGGGCTAATGAAAAACTGTTTTTT.

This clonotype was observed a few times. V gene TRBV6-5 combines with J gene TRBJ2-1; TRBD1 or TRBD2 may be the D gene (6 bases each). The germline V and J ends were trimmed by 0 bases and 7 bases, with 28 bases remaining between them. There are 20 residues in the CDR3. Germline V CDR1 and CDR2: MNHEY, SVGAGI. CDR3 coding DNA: TGTGCCAGCAGTTACTCGAGGCCGAGGGGGGTCCGTCGACCTCCGAATGAGCAGTTCTTC. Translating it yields CASSYSRPRGVRRPPNEQFF.

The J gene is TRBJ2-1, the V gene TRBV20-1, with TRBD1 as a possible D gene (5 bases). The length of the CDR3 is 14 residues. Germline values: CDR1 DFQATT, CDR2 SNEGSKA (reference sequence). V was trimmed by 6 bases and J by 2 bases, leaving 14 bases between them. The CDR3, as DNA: TGCAGTGCAAGTGACAGCCCTACCTACAATGAGCAGTTCTTC. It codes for CSASDSPTYNEQFF.

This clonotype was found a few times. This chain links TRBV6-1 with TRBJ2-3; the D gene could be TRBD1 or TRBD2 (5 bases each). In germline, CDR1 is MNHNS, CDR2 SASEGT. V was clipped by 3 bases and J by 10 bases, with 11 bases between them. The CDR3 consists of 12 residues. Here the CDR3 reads CASSEDWGPQYF. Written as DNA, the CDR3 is TGTGCCAGCAGTGAGGACTGGGGCCCGCAGTATTTT.

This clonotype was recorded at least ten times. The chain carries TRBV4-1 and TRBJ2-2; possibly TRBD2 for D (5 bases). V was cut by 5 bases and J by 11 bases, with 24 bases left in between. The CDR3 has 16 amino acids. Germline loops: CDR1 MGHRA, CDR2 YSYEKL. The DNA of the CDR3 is TGCGCCAGCAGCTTTAGGGCCTCAGGTAGAACGGGAGAGCTGTTTTTT. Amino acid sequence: CASSFRASGRTGELFF.

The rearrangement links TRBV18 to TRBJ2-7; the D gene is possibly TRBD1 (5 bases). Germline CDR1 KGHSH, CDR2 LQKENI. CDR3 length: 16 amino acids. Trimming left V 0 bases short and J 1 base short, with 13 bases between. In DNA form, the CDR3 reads TGTGCCAGCTCACCACCGGGAAACAGGCCGTCCTACGAGCAGTACTTC. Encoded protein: CASSPPGNRPSYEQYF.

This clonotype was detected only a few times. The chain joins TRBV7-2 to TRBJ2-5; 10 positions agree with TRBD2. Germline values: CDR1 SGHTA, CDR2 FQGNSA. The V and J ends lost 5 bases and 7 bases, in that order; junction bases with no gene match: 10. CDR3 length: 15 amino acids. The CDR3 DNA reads TGTGCCAGCAGCCCAGACTCAGCGGGAGGGGGGACCCAGTACTTC. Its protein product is CASSPDSAGGGTQYF.